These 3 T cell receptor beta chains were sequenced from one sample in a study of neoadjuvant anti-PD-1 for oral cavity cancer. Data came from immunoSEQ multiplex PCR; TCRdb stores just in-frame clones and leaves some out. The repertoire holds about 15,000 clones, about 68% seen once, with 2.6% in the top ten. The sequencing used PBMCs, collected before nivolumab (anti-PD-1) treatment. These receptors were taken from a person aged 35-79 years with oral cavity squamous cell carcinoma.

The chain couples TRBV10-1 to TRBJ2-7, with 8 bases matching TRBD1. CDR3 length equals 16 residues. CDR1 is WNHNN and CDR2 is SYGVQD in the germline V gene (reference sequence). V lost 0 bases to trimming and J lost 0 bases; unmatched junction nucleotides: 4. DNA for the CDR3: TGCGCCAGCAGTGAGTCGAGTACAGGGGGCTCCTACGAGCAGTACTTC. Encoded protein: CASSESSTGGSYEQYF.

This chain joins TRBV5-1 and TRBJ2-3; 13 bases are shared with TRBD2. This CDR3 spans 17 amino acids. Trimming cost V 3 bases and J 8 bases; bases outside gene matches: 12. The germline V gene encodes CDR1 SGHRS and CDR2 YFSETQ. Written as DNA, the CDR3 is TGCGCCAGCAGCTCCGGACTAGCGGGAGAAAAAGGAACTACGCAGTATTTT. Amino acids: CASSSGLAGEKGTTQYF.

The CDR3 DNA sequence: TGTGCCATCAGTGATAGACAGGGGCCCTACGAGCAGTACTTC. This codes for CAISDRQGPYEQYF. The genes are TRBV10-3 and TRBJ2-7; 8 nucleotides align to TRBD1. After removal of 3 bases from V and 2 bases from J, the junction contained 3 bases not matched to a gene. In germline, CDR1 is ENHRY, CDR2 SYGVKD. The CDR3 covers 14 residues.